Sequencing of this TCR beta chain was carried out in a study of blood T cells in healthy people across ages. Through a sample-barcoded 5' primer and a J-beta primer mix, a second PCR was run for roughly 7 to 11 cycles. Each CDR3 protein is one row after TCRdb ran MiXCR on the 5' RACE reads. Counted here are around 820,000 distinct CDR3 sequences, roughly 25% occurring once; the ten biggest clones make up 3% to 4%. Germline-derived CDR1 and CDR2 are SGDLS and YYNGEE. The J segment lost 2 bases and the V segment lost 3 bases, leaving 9 bases of the junction unmatched. CDR3 length equals 16 residues. The donors, aged roughly 6 to 95, were healthy Caucasians from Russia. Isolation per sample recovered at least 7 million PBMCs. These data also featured in a second study, about T cells of mothers and their children.

Sequencing used blood. The clonotype originates from a boy younger than 18 in good health. This chain connects TRBV9 to TRBJ2-5, with TRBD2 identical over 8 bases. CDR3 protein: CASSEGTRGGQETQYF. The CDR3 DNA reads TGTGCCAGCAGCGAAGGGACTAGAGGGGGACAAGAGACCCAGTACTTC.